The subject of this entry is one TCR beta chain. Produced via immunoSEQ multiplex PCR; TCRdb's table is partial and in-frame only. This sample has some 100,000 clones, with 70% to 85% found just once. This sample is drawn from a study of blood T cell repertoires in COVID-19. Looking at the study overall: T cells, B-cell-depleted T cells, or PBMCs provided the cDNA or gDNA that served as material.

Sequenced material: peripheral blood. The receptor comes from a woman aged 80 or over with active or convalescent COVID-19.

The CDR3: CAISLTGNEQYF. In DNA, the CDR3 is TGTGCCATCTCGCTCACAGGGAACGAGCAGTACTTC. The genes are TRBV10-3 and TRBJ2-7; D might be TRBD1 (6 bases). Germline CDR1 reads ENHRY; CDR2 reads SYGVKD. V was cut by 8 bases and J by 5 bases, with 13 bases left in between. The CDR3 length is 12 residues.